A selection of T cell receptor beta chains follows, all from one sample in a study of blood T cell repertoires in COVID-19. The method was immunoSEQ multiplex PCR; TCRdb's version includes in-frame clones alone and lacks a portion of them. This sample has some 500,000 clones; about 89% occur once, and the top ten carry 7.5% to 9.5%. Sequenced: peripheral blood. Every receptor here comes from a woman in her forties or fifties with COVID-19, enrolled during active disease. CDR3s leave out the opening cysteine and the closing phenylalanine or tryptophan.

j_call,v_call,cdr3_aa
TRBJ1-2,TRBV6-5,AGKGGARGYT
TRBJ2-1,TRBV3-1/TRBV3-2,ASSLTSGGAYEQF
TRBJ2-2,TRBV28,ASSPYTGQGAGELF
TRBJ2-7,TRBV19,ASSVDTSYEQY
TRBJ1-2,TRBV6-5,ASTWTGTHGYT
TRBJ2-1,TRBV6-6,ASSYYGGGYNEQF
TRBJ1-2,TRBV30,AWNEGQGYGYT
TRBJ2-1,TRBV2,ASSGGLAGRNEQF
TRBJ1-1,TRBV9,ASSVAGRLEGEAF
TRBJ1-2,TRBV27,ASRHGGGYT
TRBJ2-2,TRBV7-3,ASSLSGGSNTGELF
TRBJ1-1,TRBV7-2,ASSFSTGGTEAF
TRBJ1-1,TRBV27,ASSSGRRTEAF
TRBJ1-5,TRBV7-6,ASSIGTASNQPQH
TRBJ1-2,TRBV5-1,ASSFTGVPEGYGYT
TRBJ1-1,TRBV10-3,AISEPKQNTEAF
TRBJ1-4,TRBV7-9,ASSGGEGNEKLF
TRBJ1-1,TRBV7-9,ASSLATGDTEAF
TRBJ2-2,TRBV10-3,AIMGRDQSPTGELF
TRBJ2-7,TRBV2,ASRFMDSPIGEQY
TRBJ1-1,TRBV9,ASSVGAVNTEAF
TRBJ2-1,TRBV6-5,ASSWGEPNEQF
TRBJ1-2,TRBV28,ASSSPRGEINYGYT
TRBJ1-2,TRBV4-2,ASSRGLRGYT
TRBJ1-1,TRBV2,ASSREQGEDTEAF
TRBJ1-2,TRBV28,ASSSGTSLYGYT
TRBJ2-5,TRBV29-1,SVGEGETQY
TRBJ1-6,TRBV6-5,ASTQTGPELSPLH